This entry lists 30 T cell receptor beta chains sequenced from one sample in a study of regulatory T cells in long-lasting Graves disease. Construction of the TCR beta libraries employed iRepertoire HTBI primers in conjunction with Arm-PCR of CDR3 regions. In TCRdb, the multiplex PCR reads were re-called with MiXCR into one record per CDR3 protein. The sample records nearly 350,000 distinct CDR3 sequences, about 18% being singletons. The sample's time point: persistent/refractory GD, antithyroid drugs over 5 years with positive TRAb. The TCR library used RNA extracted from PBMCs. This specimen was peripheral blood mononuclear cells (PBMCs), taken when the disease was refractory, from a patient treated with antithyroid drugs. The receptors shown here come from a female donor with Graves disease.

In its sample, this clonotype was seen a few times. The chain links TRBV7-9 to TRBJ1-6; D gene uncertain. The CDR3 has 13 residues. V lost 3 bases to trimming and J lost 8 bases, with 8 bases between them. CDR1 and CDR2 (germline): SEHNR, FQNEAQ (reference sequence). Here the CDR3 DNA reads TGTGCCAGCAGCTTTTGGGAGGATTCACCCCTCCACTTT. Amino acids: CASSFWEDSPLHF. Complete variable domain (other parts from reference TRBV7-9 and TRBJ1-6): DTGVSQNPRHKITKRGQNVTFRCDPISEHNRLYWYRQTLGQGPEFLTYFQNEAQLEKSRLLSDRFSAERPKGSFSTLEIQRTEQGDSAMYLCASSFWEDSPLHFGNGTRLTVT.

In this sample, this clonotype turned up many times. The chain links TRBV12-3 or TRBV12-4 to TRBJ1-2, with 7 positions matching TRBD1. The V and J ends lost 3 bases and 7 bases, in that order; junction bases with no gene match: 14. The CDR3 consists of 16 residues. The CDR3 protein is CASSLGRTGTYGGYTF. Here the CDR3 DNA reads TGTGCCAGCAGTTTGGGTCGGACAGGTACCTATGGTGGCTACACCTTC.

Many counts were recorded for this clonotype. This rearrangement joins TRBV7-3 to TRBJ1-6, with D possibly TRBD1 on 5 matching bases. The CDR3 runs to 15 residues. The V and J ends lost 1 base and 10 bases respectively, with 14 bases between them. Germline assignment: CDR1 SGHTA and CDR2 FQGTGA. CDR3 sequence (DNA): TGTGCCAGCAGCTTAAGACAGATTGGAAACTCACCCCTCCACTTT. Translated, it gives CASSLRQIGNSPLHF.

The J gene is TRBJ2-5, the V gene TRBV6-5; D is possibly TRBD1 or TRBD2 (5 bases each). Germline CDR1 MNHEY, CDR2 SVGAGI. This CDR3 has 16 amino acids. Trimming left V 1 base short and J 5 bases short, with 17 bases between. This CDR3 is CASSYYHRGADETQYF. Here the CDR3 DNA reads TGTGCCAGCAGTTACTACCACCGAGGGGCTGATGAGACCCAGTACTTC.

This clonotype has at least ten counts. This chain connects TRBV7-2 to TRBJ1-5; weak D call: TRBD1 (5 bases). The length of the CDR3 is 16 residues. Germline assignment: CDR1 SGHTA and CDR2 FQGNSA. The V and J ends lost 2 bases and 4 bases respectively, with 15 bases between them. CDR3 region: CASSLRWGQGNQPQHF. In DNA, the CDR3 is TGTGCCAGCAGCTTACGTTGGGGCCAGGGAAATCAGCCCCAGCATTTT.

This clonotype was recorded at least ten times. The rearrangement links TRBV7-2 to TRBJ2-4; D is possibly TRBD2 (7 bases). Trimming took 2 bases from V and 2 from J, leaving 13 bases between them. The CDR3 consists of 16 residues. The germline gives CDR1 SGHTA, CDR2 FQGNSA. The CDR3 region is CASSLSLRGPKNIQYF. In nucleotides, the CDR3 is TGTGCCAGCAGCTTAAGCCTGCGGGGGCCCAAAAACATTCAGTACTTC.

The chain employs TRBV4-1 and TRBJ1-5, with D tentatively TRBD1 (6 bases). The germline gives CDR1 MGHRA, CDR2 YSYEKL. The V gene lost 0 bases and the J gene lost 2 bases, with 14 bases spanning the gap. The CDR3 length is 17 residues. The CDR3 reads CASSQEPRGRRNQPQHF. CDR3 nucleotide sequence: TGCGCCAGCAGCCAAGAGCCCAGGGGAAGGCGCAATCAGCCCCAGCATTTT.

At least ten counts were recorded for this clonotype. The CDR3 DNA sequence: TGTGCCAGCAGAGACAGGGGTCATAATTCACCCCTCCACTTT. It translates to CASRDRGHNSPLHF. The chain links TRBV27 to TRBJ1-6; TRBD1 aligns across 8 bases. CDR1 is MNHEY and CDR2 is SMNVEV in the germline V gene (reference sequence). J gave up 5 bases and V 6 bases, and 3 bases lay outside the gene matches. There are 14 residues in the CDR3.

As DNA, the CDR3 is TGTGCCAGCAGCTCTGTGGGACAGGGCTACGAGCAGTACTTC. This codes for CASSSVGQGYEQYF. The J gene is TRBJ2-7, the V gene TRBV11-1; TRBD1 matches 9 bases. CDR1 and CDR2 (germline): SGHAT, FQDESV (reference sequence). V shed 4 bases, J shed 3 bases, and the junction held 4 bases outside the gene matches. There are 14 residues in the CDR3.

This clonotype has ten or more counts. The chain couples TRBV2 to TRBJ1-2; 7 bases match TRBD1. Germline loops: CDR1 SNHLY, CDR2 FYNNEI. Trimming removed 7 bases from V and 4 bases from J; junction bases left unmatched: 12. This CDR3 is built from 15 residues. CDR3 loop: CASNDRASLSYGYTF. The CDR3 DNA is TGTGCCAGCAACGACAGGGCTAGTCTTAGCTATGGCTACACCTTC.

V and J are TRBV7-2 and TRBJ2-5; D tentatively reads TRBD1 or TRBD2 (6 bases each). There are 16 residues in the CDR3. From germline, CDR1 is SGHTA and CDR2 FQGNSA. The V gene lost 5 bases and the J gene lost 5 bases, with 21 bases spanning the gap. CDR3 amino acids: CASSHIPTRGGETQYF. CDR3 DNA sequence: TGTGCCAGCAGCCATATCCCGACAAGAGGGGGGGAGACCCAGTACTTC.

At least ten counts were recorded for this clonotype. The chain carries TRBV6-1 and TRBJ2-5; D possibly matches TRBD1 or TRBD2 (6 bases each). Germline V lookup: CDR1 MNHNS, CDR2 SASEGT. Deletions cut 2 bases from V and 5 bases from J, with 15 bases between. The CDR3 spans 15 residues. The CDR3 is CASSENFGGGETQYF. CDR3 in DNA: TGTGCCAGCAGTGAAAATTTCGGGGGCGGCGAGACCCAGTACTTC.

This clonotype was observed many times. The genes are TRBV7-2 and TRBJ2-7; D gene uncertain. Germline V CDR1 and CDR2: SGHTA, FQGNSA. V dropped 4 bases and J dropped 0 bases, with 7 bases sitting between them. There are 13 residues in the CDR3. CDR3 coding DNA: TGTGCCAGCAGCTCCCCCTTCTCCTACGAGCAGTACTTC. This codes for CASSSPFSYEQYF.

This clonotype has a count of ten or more. V gene TRBV12-3 or TRBV12-4 combines with J gene TRBJ2-7; D gene unclear. The CDR3 runs to 14 residues. Trimming removed 0 bases from V and 2 bases from J, with 8 bases in between. The CDR3 nucleotides read TGTGCCAGCAGTTTAGCGCTAAAAGCCTACGAGCAGTACTTC. Protein: CASSLALKAYEQYF.

Ten or more counts support this clonotype. The V call is TRBV12-5, the J call TRBJ1-5, with D maybe TRBD1 (6 bases). V was shortened by 7 bases and J by 6 bases, with 16 bases between the two germline ends. The germline gives CDR1 LGHNT, CDR2 FRNRAP. The length of the CDR3 is 14 residues. The CDR3 DNA sequence: TGTGCTAGTGCCCCCGTGGGGGGCGGTCAGCCCCAGCATTTT. It codes for CASAPVGGGQPQHF.

The sample holds many counts of this clonotype. The chain joins TRBV20-1 to TRBJ2-5; 8 nucleotides match TRBD1. The CDR3 consists of 15 residues. With V trimmed by 5 bases and J by 7 bases, 15 bases remained unmatched. Germline V gene lookup returns CDR1 DFQATT and CDR2 SNEGSKA (reference sequence). The CDR3 sequence: CSALRQGQTGGTQYF. The CDR3 nucleotides read TGCAGTGCTTTAAGACAGGGGCAGACCGGAGGGACCCAGTACTTC.

Of note for this clonotype: This may be a read error: a much more frequent sequence differs by one nucleotide. This rearrangement joins TRBV5-1 to TRBJ1-1, with 7 bases that match TRBD1. The CDR3 length is 17 residues. Germline loops: CDR1 SGHRS, CDR2 YFSETQ. For the CDR3, the DNA is TGCGCCAGCAGGCCCTCTCCTCCACAGGGGAGTGGGACTGAAGCTTCCTTT. Its protein product is CASRPSPPQGSGTEASF.

This clonotype was seen more than once but under ten times. V usage is TRBV28 and J usage is TRBJ2-7; no clear D. Germline CDR1 reads MDHEN; CDR2 reads SYDVKM. V lost 8 bases and J lost 2, with 16 bases in between. The CDR3 runs to 14 residues. CDR3: CASVGLLGPYEQYF. DNA of the CDR3: TGTGCCAGCGTCGGGCTCCTGGGCCCCTACGAGCAGTACTTC.

The V gene is TRBV7-8, the J gene TRBJ2-5, with 8 positions matching TRBD2. Germline-derived CDR1 and CDR2 are SGHVS and FQNEAQ. This CDR3 is 15 amino acids long. V was pared by 3 bases and J by 4 bases, with 7 bases of the junction left unmatched. The CDR3 region has the DNA TGTGCCAGCAGCTTTCGGGGGGGCAGGGGAGAGACCCAGTACTTC. As protein: CASSFRGGRGETQYF.

This clonotype was detected only a few times. The chain combines TRBV7-8 with TRBJ2-2, with D possibly matching TRBD2 (5 bases). V was cut by 0 bases and J by 0 bases, with 11 bases left in between. The CDR3 is made up of 17 amino acids. The V gene's germline CDR1 is SGHVS and CDR2 FQNEAQ. CDR3 amino acids: CASSLATQRPNTGELFF. In nucleotides, the CDR3 is TGTGCCAGCAGCTTAGCGACCCAGCGGCCGAACACCGGGGAGCTGTTTTTT. Full variable domain (remainder filled in from reference TRBV7-8 and TRBJ2-2): GAGVSQSPRYKVAKRGQDVALRCDPISGHVSLFWYQQALGQGPEFLTYFQNEAQLDKSGLPSDRFFAERPEGSVSTLKIQRTQQEDSAVYLCASSLATQRPNTGELFFGEGSRLTVL.

Notes on this clonotype: This may arise from a read error, as a much more abundant clone is one base away. CDR3 in DNA: TGTGCCAGCAGACCGAGGACAGGGCCAGAGGTCCTGAAAGCTTCCTTT. Translation: CASRPRTGPEVLKASF. The chain couples TRBV6-2 or TRBV6-3 to TRBJ1-1, with 8 nucleotides matching TRBD1. This CDR3 has 16 residues. CDR1 and CDR2 from the germline V gene are MNHEY and SVGEGT.

The rearrangement uses TRBV7-8 and TRBJ1-2; TRBD1 agrees at 7 bases. The V gene's germline CDR1 is SGHVS and CDR2 FQNEAQ. The CDR3 runs 15 residues. With V trimmed by 3 bases and J by 4 bases, 8 bases remained unmatched. The CDR3 loop reads CASSLEGAYIYGYTF. DNA of the CDR3: TGTGCCAGCAGCTTGGAGGGGGCGTATATCTATGGCTACACCTTC. The full variable domain, rest sourced from reference TRBV7-8 and TRBJ1-2, is GAGVSQSPRYKVAKRGQDVALRCDPISGHVSLFWYQQALGQGPEFLTYFQNEAQLDKSGLPSDRFFAERPEGSVSTLKIQRTQQEDSAVYLCASSLEGAYIYGYTFGSGTRLTVV.

This clonotype was observed at least ten times. The chain is built from TRBV7-3 and TRBJ2-5; TRBD2 agrees at 7 bases. This CDR3 has 14 amino acids. The V gene end was trimmed by 3 bases and the J gene end by 4 bases; junction bases not matched to a gene: 5. Germline V lookup: CDR1 SGHTA, CDR2 FQGTGA. The CDR3 spells CASSFGPSGETQYF. The CDR3 DNA sequence: TGTGCCAGCAGCTTCGGGCCTAGCGGAGAGACCCAGTACTTC.

In its sample, this clonotype was seen a few times. The rearrangement joins TRBV3-1 to TRBJ2-3; 9 bases align to TRBD2. Germline CDR1 reads LGHDT; CDR2 reads YNNKEL (reference sequence). The CDR3 extends over 20 amino acids. Germline trimming cut 4 bases from V and 0 bases from J; bases unmatched to any gene: 17. CDR3 protein: CASSLGLPSLGLASTDTQYF. CDR3 nucleotide sequence: TGTGCCAGCAGCCTGGGGTTACCTTCACTTGGACTAGCGAGCACAGATACGCAGTATTTT.

The chain employs TRBV5-5 and TRBJ2-7; a weak D match, TRBD1 (6 bases). V was pared by 4 bases and J by 2 bases, with 19 bases between. Germline V lookup: CDR1 SGHKS, CDR2 YYEKEE (reference sequence). CDR3 size: 16 residues. CDR3: CASSRSTGTPTYEQYF. CDR3 DNA sequence: TGTGCCAGCAGCCGAAGCACCGGGACACCGACCTACGAGCAGTACTTC.

This chain connects TRBV7-2 to TRBJ1-2; unclear D gene. V was shortened by 4 bases and J by 4 bases, with 16 bases between the two germline ends. The length of the CDR3 is 15 residues. CDR1 and CDR2 from the germline V gene are SGHTA and FQGNSA. The CDR3 spells CASSSTYTGGYGYTF. The CDR3 nucleotides are TGTGCCAGCAGCTCCACATATACTGGCGGCTATGGCTACACCTTC. The full variable domain, in which reference TRBV7-2 and TRBJ1-2 provide the parts outside the CDR3, is GAGVSQSPSNKVTEKGKDVELRCDPISGHTALYWYRQSLGQGLEFLIYFQGNSAPDKSGLPSDRFSAERTGGSVSTLTIQRTQQEDSAVYLCASSSTYTGGYGYTFGSGTRLTVV.

This chain links TRBV6-5 with TRBJ1-2, with a weak D call TRBD1 (6 bases). The ends were cut back, 0 bases at V and 7 bases at J, with 15 bases in the middle. The CDR3 totals 15 residues. The germline gives CDR1 MNHEY, CDR2 SVGAGI. CDR3 coding DNA: TGTGCCAGCAGTTACTCGATAGAGGGGGAGGGTGGCTACACCTTC. Its translation is CASSYSIEGEGGYTF.

The V gene is TRBV11-1, the J gene TRBJ1-1; D possibly corresponds to TRBD1 (5 bases). Deletions cut 1 base from V and 4 bases from J, with 19 bases between. Germline V lookup: CDR1 SGHAT, CDR2 FQDESV (reference sequence). This CDR3 is 17 amino acids long. The CDR3 coding sequence is TGTGCCAGCAGCTTAGTACGGACTATCGGGGCAAGCACTGAAGCTTTCTTT. Translation: CASSLVRTIGASTEAFF.

The chain employs TRBV5-1 and TRBJ1-1; no clear D. From germline, CDR1 is SGHRS and CDR2 YFSETQ. Deletions cut 1 base from V and 1 base from J, with 11 bases between. The length of the CDR3 is 15 residues. The CDR3 spells CASSLYPPENTEAFF. Written as DNA, the CDR3 is TGCGCCAGCAGCTTGTACCCTCCCGAGAACACTGAAGCTTTCTTT.

The chain uses TRBV7-2 and TRBJ2-5; TRBD2 agrees at 8 bases. V lost 1 base and J lost 1; bases outside the gene matches: 5. The CDR3 has 16 amino acids. Germline V gene sequence: CDR1 SGHTA, CDR2 FQGNSA. The CDR3 here is CASSLGAGGLQETQYF. The CDR3 DNA sequence: TGTGCCAGCAGCTTAGGGGCGGGGGGCCTCCAAGAGACCCAGTACTTC. Using reference TRBV7-2 and TRBJ2-5 for the parts outside the CDR3, the full variable domain is GAGVSQSPSNKVTEKGKDVELRCDPISGHTALYWYRQSLGQGLEFLIYFQGNSAPDKSGLPSDRFSAERTGGSVSTLTIQRTQQEDSAVYLCASSLGAGGLQETQYFGPGTRLLVL.